The 18 T cell receptor beta chains reported below all come from one sample, sequenced in a study of response to subunit inactivated influenza vaccine. TCRdb re-analysed the RT-PCR reads in MiXCR, keeping a single row per CDR3 protein. The profile covers 700,000 to 800,000 distinct CDR3 sequences, with roughly 20% appearing a single time and roughly a tenth taken by the ten largest. Here the sequenced sample was PBMCs from blood, taken more than 4 days after vaccination. These receptors were taken from a man aged 50 or older who received an inactivated influenza vaccine.

This rearrangement joins TRBV6-2 or TRBV6-3 to TRBJ2-1, with D uncertain. Germline lookup yields CDR1 MNHEY and CDR2 SVGEGT. This CDR3 spans 16 amino acids. Trimming removed 7 bases from V and 6 bases from J, with 22 bases in between. CDR3 DNA sequence: TGTGCCAGCATCCTACGGGCTTCCTCCCTGCCCAATGAGCAGTTCTTC. This sequence encodes CASILRASSLPNEQFF.

V usage is TRBV3-1 and J usage is TRBJ2-5; D remains unclear. Germline V gives CDR1 LGHDT, CDR2 YNNKEL (reference sequence). V lost 1 base to trimming and J lost 1 base, with 13 bases between them. CDR3 length: 16 residues. In DNA, the CDR3 is TGTGCCAGCAGCCAAGTTTTGCAGGCTCGCCAAGAGACCCAGTACTTC. Translating gives CASSQVLQARQETQYF.

V gene TRBV20-1 combines with J gene TRBJ2-1, with 8 bases lining up with TRBD2. The germline CDR1 and CDR2 sequences are DFQATT and SNEGSKA (reference sequence). There are 14 residues in the CDR3. V was pared by 3 bases and J by 4 bases, with 5 bases of the junction left unmatched. The CDR3 DNA follows: TGCAGTGCTAGCTTAGCGGGACTTTACAATGAGCAGTTCTTC. It yields the protein CSASLAGLYNEQFF.

Ten or more counts support this clonotype. This rearrangement joins TRBV6-1 to TRBJ1-3; 8 positions match TRBD1. The CDR3 loop spans 13 amino acids. V dropped 6 bases and J dropped 3; count of bases not matched to a gene: 1. The germline gives CDR1 MNHNS, CDR2 SASEGT. This CDR3 is CASSRGHGNTIYF. CDR3 sequence (DNA): TGTGCCAGCAGCAGGGGGCATGGAAACACCATATATTTT.

This clonotype came up many times. This CDR3 is CASSLAARSYEQYF. Here the CDR3 DNA reads TGTGCCAGCAGTTTAGCGGCTCGTTCATACGAGCAGTACTTC. This chain joins TRBV12-3 or TRBV12-4 and TRBJ2-7; D unresolved. The CDR3 extends over 14 amino acids. V was pared by 0 bases and J by 4 bases, with 10 bases between.

This clonotype showed up just a few times. The J gene is TRBJ2-4, the V gene TRBV20-1; the match to TRBD2 covers 16 bases. There are 13 residues in the CDR3. The germline CDR1 and CDR2 sequences are DFQATT and SNEGSKA (reference sequence). V dropped 3 bases and J dropped 15; count of bases not matched to a gene: 5. CDR3: CSARGLAGGQRYF. The CDR3 DNA is TGCAGTGCTAGGGGACTAGCGGGAGGGCAACGGTACTTC.

With respect to this clonotype: A much larger clonotype is one base distant, so this may be a read error. The gene calls are TRBV20-1 and TRBJ2-5; possible D gene TRBD2, 6 bases. Germline assignment: CDR1 DFQATT and CDR2 SNEGSKA (reference sequence). The CDR3 is made up of 14 amino acids. The V gene lost 1 base and the J gene lost 6 bases, with 15 bases spanning the gap. The CDR3 DNA follows: TGCAGTGCTAGAGCTTCGGAGGGCCGAAAGACCCAGTACTTC. Its translation: CSARASEGRKTQYF.

There are a few counts of this clonotype. The chain is built from TRBV7-3 and TRBJ2-3, with unresolved D. The CDR3 has 15 amino acids. The V end was cut by 1 base, the J end by 6 bases, with 14 bases between. The germline V gene has CDR1 SGHTA and CDR2 FQGTGA. The CDR3 is CASSLSPAGFDTQYF. The CDR3 nucleotides read TGTGCCAGCAGCTTAAGTCCTGCCGGTTTCGATACGCAGTATTTT.

The CDR3 DNA reads TGTGCCAGCAGTGCCGGGACCTCAACCGGGGAGCTGTTTTTT. Translating gives CASSAGTSTGELFF. The chain combines TRBV12-3 or TRBV12-4 with TRBJ2-2, with D possibly called TRBD1 or TRBD2 (5 bases each). This CDR3 is 14 amino acids long. Trimming took off 5 bases at V and 5 bases at J, with 12 bases between the two ends.

This clonotype was counted ten times or more. The chain combines TRBV7-2 with TRBJ2-2; 11 bases fit TRBD2. Germline V CDR1 and CDR2: SGHTA, FQGNSA. Trimming removed 3 bases from V and 2 bases from J; junction bases left unmatched: 2. The CDR3 has 16 residues. CDR3 coding DNA: TGTGCCAGCAGCTTGACTAGCGGGGTTAACACCGGGGAGCTGTTTTTT. Its translation: CASSLTSGVNTGELFF.

A few counts support this clonotype. The chain is built from TRBV6-6 and TRBJ2-7; D ambiguous. CDR3 size: 13 residues. Trimming removed 2 bases from V and 4 bases from J, with 9 bases in between. CDR1 MNHNY and CDR2 SVGAGI come from the germline V gene (reference sequence). Written as DNA, the CDR3 is TGTGCCAGCAGTTACGCCAATTTGTACGAGCAGTACTTC. It yields the protein CASSYANLYEQYF.

The rearrangement uses TRBV18 and TRBJ2-2, with 7 bases identical to TRBD1. Germline loops: CDR1 KGHSH, CDR2 LQKENI. CDR3 size: 16 residues. V was pared by 2 bases and J by 2 bases, with 5 bases of the junction left unmatched. CDR3 residues: CASSPRGQSNTGELFF. The CDR3 nucleotides are TGTGCCAGCTCACCAAGGGGACAGAGTAACACCGGGGAGCTGTTTTTT. The full variable domain, with the rest looked up from reference TRBV18 and TRBJ2-2, is NAGVMQNPRHLVRRRGQEARLRCSPMKGHSHVYWYRQLPEEGLKFMVYLQKENIIDESGMPKERFSAEFPKEGPSILRIQQVVRGDSAAYFCASSPRGQSNTGELFFGEGSRLTVL.

The genes are TRBV20-1 and TRBJ2-7; D is ambiguous. Germline V gene lookup returns CDR1 DFQATT and CDR2 SNEGSKA (reference sequence). Deletions cut 2 bases from V and 3 bases from J, with 11 bases between. This CDR3 is 13 amino acids long. The CDR3 loop is CSARFPALYEQYF. The CDR3 DNA reads as TGCAGTGCTAGATTTCCAGCCCTCTACGAGCAGTACTTC.

In this sample, this clonotype turned up many times. The chain uses TRBV29-1 and TRBJ2-1; 9 bases align to TRBD1. Looked up from germline, CDR1 is SQVTM and CDR2 is ANQGSEA. V was pared by 6 bases and J by 12 bases, with 12 bases of the junction left unmatched. The CDR3 is made up of 13 amino acids. CDR3 sequence: CSVGARDRDRQFF. The CDR3 DNA reads TGCAGCGTGGGGGCCCGGGACAGGGATCGGCAGTTCTTC.

A few counts support this clonotype. The V and J genes are TRBV20-1 and TRBJ2-7; 9 bases fit TRBD2. Per the germline V gene, CDR1 is DFQATT and CDR2 is SNEGSKA (reference sequence). The J segment lost 4 bases and the V segment lost 3 bases, leaving 10 bases of the junction unmatched. CDR3 length equals 15 residues. The CDR3 DNA reads as TGCAGTGCTAGCCGACCGACTAGCGGCACTTACGAGCAGTACTTC. Protein product: CSASRPTSGTYEQYF.

In DNA, the CDR3 is TGTGCCGTCGGGACGTCCTACGAGCAGTACTTC. Residues: CAVGTSYEQYF. This sequence joins TRBV6-5 and TRBJ2-7; the D gene could be TRBD1 or TRBD2 (5 bases each). The germline V gene encodes CDR1 MNHEY and CDR2 SVGAGI. With 11 bases removed from V and 1 base from J, the gap between germline ends came to 9 bases. The CDR3 extends over 11 amino acids.

This clonotype appeared a few times. The rearrangement links TRBV11-2 to TRBJ2-5, with a weak D call TRBD2 (6 bases). The CDR3 is 19 amino acids. V dropped 4 bases and J dropped 3 bases, with 27 bases sitting between them. The germline gives CDR1 SGHAT, CDR2 FQNNGV. The CDR3 reads CASSSYPRLLAPPEETQYF. The DNA for the CDR3 is TGTGCCAGCAGCTCCTACCCGCGCTTACTAGCCCCACCGGAAGAGACCCAGTACTTC. Variable domain in full (rest from reference TRBV11-2 and TRBJ2-5): EAGVAQSPRYKIIEKRQSVAFWCNPISGHATLYWYQQILGQGPKLLIQFQNNGVVDDSQLPKDRFSAERLKGVDSTLKIQPAKLEDSAVYLCASSSYPRLLAPPEETQYFGPGTRLLVL.

A few counts support this clonotype. The chain carries TRBV7-9 and TRBJ2-5; possible D gene TRBD2, 6 bases. The germline gives CDR1 SEHNR, CDR2 FQNEAQ (reference sequence). The CDR3 consists of 15 residues. V was trimmed by 5 bases and J by 0 bases, leaving 13 bases between them. The CDR3 sequence is CASSRGEANQETQYF. The CDR3 DNA follows: TGTGCCAGCAGCCGTGGGGAGGCCAACCAAGAGACCCAGTACTTC.